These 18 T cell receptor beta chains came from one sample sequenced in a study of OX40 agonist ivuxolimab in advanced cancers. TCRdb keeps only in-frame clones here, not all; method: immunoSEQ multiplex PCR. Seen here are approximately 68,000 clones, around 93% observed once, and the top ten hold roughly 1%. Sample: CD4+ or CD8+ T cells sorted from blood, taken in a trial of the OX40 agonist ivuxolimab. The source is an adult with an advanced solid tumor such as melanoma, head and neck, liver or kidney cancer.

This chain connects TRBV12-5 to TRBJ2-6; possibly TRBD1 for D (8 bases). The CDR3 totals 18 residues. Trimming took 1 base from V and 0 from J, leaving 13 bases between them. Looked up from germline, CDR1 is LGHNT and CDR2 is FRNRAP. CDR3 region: CASGLATGDYSGANVLTF. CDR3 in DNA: TGTGCTAGTGGTTTGGCGACAGGGGACTACTCTGGGGCCAACGTCCTGACTTTC.

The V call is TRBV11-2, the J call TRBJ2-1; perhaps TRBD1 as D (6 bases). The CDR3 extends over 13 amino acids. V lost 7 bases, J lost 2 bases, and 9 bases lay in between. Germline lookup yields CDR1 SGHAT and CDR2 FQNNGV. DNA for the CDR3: TGTGCCAGCATGAGGGGGACCTACAATGAGCAGTTCTTC. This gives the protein CASMRGTYNEQFF.

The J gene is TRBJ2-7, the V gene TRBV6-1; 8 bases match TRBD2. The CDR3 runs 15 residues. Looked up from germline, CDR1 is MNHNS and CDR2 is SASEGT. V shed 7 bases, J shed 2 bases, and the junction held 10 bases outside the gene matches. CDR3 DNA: TGTGCCAGCAATCCCTCGGGGGGGCTTACCTACGAGCAGTACTTC. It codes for CASNPSGGLTYEQYF.

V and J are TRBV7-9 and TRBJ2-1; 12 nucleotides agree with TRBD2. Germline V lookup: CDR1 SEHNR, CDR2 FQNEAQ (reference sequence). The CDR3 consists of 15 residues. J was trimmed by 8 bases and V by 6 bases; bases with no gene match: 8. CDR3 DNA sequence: TGTGCCAGCAGACAACGACTAGCGGGAGAGGATGAGCAGTTCTTC. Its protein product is CASRQRLAGEDEQFF.

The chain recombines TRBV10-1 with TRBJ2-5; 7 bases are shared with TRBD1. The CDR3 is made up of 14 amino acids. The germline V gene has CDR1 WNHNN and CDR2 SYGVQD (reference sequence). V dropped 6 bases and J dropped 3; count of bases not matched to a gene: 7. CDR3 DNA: TGCGCCAGCAGCAGGGACAGAACCGAAGAGACCCAGTACTTC. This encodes CASSRDRTEETQYF.

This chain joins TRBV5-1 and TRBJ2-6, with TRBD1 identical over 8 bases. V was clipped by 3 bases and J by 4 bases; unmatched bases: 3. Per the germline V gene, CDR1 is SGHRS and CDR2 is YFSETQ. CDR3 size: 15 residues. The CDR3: CASSWTGSGANVLTF. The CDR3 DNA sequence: TGCGCCAGCAGCTGGACAGGGTCCGGGGCCAACGTCCTGACTTTC.

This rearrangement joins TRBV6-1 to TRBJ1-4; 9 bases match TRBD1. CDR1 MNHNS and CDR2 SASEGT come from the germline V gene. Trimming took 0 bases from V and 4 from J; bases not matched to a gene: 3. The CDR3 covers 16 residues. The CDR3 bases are TGTGCCAGCAGTGAAGCGCAGGGACAGGGTAATGAAAAACTGTTTTTT. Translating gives CASSEAQGQGNEKLFF.

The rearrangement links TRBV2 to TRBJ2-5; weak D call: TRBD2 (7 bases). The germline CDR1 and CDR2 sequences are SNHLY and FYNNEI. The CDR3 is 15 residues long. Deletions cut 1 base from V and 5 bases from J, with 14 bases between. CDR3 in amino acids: CASSEGGRGGETQYF. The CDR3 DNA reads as TGTGCCAGCAGTGAAGGCGGTAGGGGGGGGGAGACCCAGTACTTC.

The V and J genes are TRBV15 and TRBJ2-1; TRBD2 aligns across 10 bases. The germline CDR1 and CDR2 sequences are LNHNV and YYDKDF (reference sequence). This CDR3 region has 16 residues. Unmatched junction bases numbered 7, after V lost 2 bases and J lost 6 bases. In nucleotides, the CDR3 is TGTGCCACCAGCAGACAAAGCGGGAGGGCCCTCAATGAGCAGTTCTTC. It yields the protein CATSRQSGRALNEQFF.

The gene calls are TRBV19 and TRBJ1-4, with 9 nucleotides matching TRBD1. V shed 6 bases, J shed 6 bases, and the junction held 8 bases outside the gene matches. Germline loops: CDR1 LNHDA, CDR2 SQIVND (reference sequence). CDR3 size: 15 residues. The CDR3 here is CASSAPGQGHEKLFF. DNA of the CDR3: TGTGCCAGTAGCGCCCCGGGACAGGGACATGAAAAACTGTTTTTT.

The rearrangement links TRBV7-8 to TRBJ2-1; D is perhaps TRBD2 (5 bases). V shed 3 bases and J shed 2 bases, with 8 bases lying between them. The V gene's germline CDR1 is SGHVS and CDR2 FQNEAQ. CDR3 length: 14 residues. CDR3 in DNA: TGTGCCAGCAGCTTTAGCGTCCCCTACAATGAGCAGTTCTTC. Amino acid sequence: CASSFSVPYNEQFF.

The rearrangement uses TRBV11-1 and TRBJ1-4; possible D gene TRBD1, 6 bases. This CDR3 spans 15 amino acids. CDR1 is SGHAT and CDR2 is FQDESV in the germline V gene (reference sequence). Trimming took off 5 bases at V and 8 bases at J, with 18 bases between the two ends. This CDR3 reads CASSNRDGGREKLFF. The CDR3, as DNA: TGTGCCAGCAGCAACCGGGACGGGGGGCGCGAAAAACTGTTTTTT.

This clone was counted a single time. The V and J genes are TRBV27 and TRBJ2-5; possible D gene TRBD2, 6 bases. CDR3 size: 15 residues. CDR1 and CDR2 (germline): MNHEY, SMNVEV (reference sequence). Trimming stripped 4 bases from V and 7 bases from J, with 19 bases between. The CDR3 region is CASSSPGTSRRTQYF. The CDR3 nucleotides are TGTGCCAGCAGTTCGCCCGGGACTTCTCGGAGGACCCAGTACTTC.

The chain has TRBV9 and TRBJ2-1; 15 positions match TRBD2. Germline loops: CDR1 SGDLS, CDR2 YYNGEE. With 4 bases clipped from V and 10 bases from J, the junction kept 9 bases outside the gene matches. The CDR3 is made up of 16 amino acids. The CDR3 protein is CASSLGLAGGVREQFF. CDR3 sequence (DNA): TGTGCCAGCAGCCTGGGACTAGCGGGAGGAGTCCGGGAGCAGTTCTTC.

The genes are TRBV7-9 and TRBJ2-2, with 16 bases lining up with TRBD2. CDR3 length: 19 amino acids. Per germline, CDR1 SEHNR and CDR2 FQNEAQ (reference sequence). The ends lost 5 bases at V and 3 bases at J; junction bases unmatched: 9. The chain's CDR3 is CASSPGTSGRADDTGELFF. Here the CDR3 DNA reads TGTGCCAGCAGCCCCGGGACTAGCGGGAGGGCCGACGACACCGGGGAGCTGTTTTTT.

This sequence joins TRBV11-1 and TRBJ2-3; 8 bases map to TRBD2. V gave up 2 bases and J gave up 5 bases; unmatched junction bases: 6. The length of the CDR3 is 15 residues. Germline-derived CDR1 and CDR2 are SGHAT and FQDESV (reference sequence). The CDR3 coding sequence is TGTGCCAGCAGCTTACCGGGACTAGTCGGAGATACGCAGTATTTT. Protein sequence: CASSLPGLVGDTQYF.

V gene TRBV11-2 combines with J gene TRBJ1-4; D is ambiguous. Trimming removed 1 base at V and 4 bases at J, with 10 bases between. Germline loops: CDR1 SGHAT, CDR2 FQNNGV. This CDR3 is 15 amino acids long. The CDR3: CASSLGQAINEKLFF. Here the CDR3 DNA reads TGTGCCAGCAGCTTAGGGCAGGCGATTAATGAAAAACTGTTTTTT.

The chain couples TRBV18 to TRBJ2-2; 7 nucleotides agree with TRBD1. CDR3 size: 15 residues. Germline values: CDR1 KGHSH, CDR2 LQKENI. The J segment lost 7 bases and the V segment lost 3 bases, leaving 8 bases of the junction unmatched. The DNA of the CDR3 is TGTGCCAGCTCACCTACGACAGGGTACGGCGGGGAGCTGTTTTTT. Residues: CASSPTTGYGGELFF.